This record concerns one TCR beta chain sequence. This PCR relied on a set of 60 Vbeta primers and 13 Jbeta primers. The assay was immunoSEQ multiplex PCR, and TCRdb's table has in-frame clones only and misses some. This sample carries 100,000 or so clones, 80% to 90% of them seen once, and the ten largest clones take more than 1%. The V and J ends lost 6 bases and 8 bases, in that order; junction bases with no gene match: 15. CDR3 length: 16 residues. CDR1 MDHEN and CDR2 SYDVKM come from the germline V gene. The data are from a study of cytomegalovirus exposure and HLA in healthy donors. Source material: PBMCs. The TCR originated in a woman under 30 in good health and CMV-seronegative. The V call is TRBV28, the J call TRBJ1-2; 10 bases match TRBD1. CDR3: CASSRQGARVSGGYTF. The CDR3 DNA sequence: TGTGCCAGCAGCCGACAGGGGGCCAGGGTATCTGGCGGCTACACCTTC.